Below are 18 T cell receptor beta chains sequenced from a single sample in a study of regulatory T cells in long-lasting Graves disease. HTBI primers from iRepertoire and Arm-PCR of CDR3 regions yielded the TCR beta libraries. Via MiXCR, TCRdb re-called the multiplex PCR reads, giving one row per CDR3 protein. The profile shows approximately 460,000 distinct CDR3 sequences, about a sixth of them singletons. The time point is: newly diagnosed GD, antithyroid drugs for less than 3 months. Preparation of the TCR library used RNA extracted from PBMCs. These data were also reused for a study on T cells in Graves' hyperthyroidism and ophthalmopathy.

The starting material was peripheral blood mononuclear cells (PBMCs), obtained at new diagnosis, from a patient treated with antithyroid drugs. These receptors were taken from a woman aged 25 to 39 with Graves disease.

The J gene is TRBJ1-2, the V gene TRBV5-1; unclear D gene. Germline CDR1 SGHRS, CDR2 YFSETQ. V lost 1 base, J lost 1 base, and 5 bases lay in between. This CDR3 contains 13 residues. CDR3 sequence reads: CASSLTDNYGYTF. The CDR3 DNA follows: TGCGCCAGCAGCTTGACAGATAACTATGGCTACACCTTC.

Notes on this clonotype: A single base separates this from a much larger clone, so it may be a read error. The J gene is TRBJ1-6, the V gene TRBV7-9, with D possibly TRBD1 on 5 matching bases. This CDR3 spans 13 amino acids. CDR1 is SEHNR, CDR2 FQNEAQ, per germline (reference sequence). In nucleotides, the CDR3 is TGTGCCGGCAGCGCCACGACAGTGCCTCCCCTCCACTTT. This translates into CAGSATTVPPLHF. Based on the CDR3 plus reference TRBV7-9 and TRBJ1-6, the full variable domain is DTGVSQNPRHKITKRGQNVTFRCDPISEHNRLYWYRQTLGQGPEFLTYFQNEAQLEKSRLLSDRFSAERPKGSFSTLEIQRTEQGDSAMYLCAGSATTVPPLHFGNGTRLTVT.

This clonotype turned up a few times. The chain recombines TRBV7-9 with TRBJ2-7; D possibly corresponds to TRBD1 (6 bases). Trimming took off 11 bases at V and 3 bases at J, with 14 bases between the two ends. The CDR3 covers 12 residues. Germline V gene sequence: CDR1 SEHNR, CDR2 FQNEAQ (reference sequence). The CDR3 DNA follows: TGTGCCCTCGAGGGGGAAAACTACGAGCAGTACTTC. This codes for CALEGENYEQYF.

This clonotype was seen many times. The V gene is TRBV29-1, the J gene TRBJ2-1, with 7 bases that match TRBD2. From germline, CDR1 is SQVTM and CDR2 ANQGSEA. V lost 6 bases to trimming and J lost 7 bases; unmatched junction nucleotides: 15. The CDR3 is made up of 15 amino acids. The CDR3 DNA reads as TGCAGCGTCCAAGGGCTGGCAGGGAGGGCTAATGAGCAGTTCTTC. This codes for CSVQGLAGRANEQFF.

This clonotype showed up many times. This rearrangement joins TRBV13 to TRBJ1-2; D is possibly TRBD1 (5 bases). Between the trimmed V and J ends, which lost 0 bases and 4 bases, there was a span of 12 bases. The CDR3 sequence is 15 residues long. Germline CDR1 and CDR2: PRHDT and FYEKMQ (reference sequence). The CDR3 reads CASSLGTVDLYGYTF. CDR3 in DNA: TGTGCCAGCAGCTTAGGGACAGTGGACCTCTATGGCTACACCTTC.

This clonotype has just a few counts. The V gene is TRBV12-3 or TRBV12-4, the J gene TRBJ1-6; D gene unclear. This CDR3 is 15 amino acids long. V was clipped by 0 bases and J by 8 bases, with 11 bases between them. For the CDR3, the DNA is TGTGCCAGCAGTTTAGCGCTTCACGTGGATTCACCCCTCCACTTT. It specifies CASSLALHVDSPLHF.

CDR3 nucleotides: TGTGCCACCAGTGGTTACCCCCCAGGGAGTGAGCAGTTCTTC. It codes for CATSGYPPGSEQFF. V gene TRBV24-1 combines with J gene TRBJ2-1, with D perhaps TRBD1 or TRBD2 (5 bases each). Germline V gives CDR1 KGHDR, CDR2 SFDVKD. The CDR3 is 14 residues long. Between the trimmed V and J ends, which lost 5 bases and 9 bases, there was a span of 16 bases.

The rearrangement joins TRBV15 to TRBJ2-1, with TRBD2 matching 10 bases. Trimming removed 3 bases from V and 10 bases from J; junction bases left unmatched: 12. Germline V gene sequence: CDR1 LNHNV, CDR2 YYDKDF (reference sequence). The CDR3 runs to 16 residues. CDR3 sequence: CATSRQLAGRAYEQFF. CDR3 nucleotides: TGTGCCACCAGCAGGCAACTAGCGGGAAGGGCGTACGAGCAGTTCTTC.

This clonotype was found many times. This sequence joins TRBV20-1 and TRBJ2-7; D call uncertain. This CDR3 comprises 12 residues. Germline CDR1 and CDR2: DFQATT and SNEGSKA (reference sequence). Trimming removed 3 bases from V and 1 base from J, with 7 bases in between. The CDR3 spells CSASRLSYEQYF. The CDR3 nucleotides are TGCAGTGCTAGTAGACTGTCCTACGAGCAGTACTTC.

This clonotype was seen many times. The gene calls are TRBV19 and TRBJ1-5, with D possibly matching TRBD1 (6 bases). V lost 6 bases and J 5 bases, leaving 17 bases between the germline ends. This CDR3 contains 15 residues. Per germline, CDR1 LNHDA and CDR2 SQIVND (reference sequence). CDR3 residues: CASSELTGSYQPQHF. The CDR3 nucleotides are TGTGCCAGTAGCGAACTGACAGGTTCCTATCAGCCCCAGCATTTT.

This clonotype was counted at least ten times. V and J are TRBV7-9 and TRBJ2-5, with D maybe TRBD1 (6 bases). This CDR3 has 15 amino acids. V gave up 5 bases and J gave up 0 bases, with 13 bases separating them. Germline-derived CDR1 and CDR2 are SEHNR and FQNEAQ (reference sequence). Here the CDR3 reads CASSENRAHQETQYF. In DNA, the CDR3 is TGTGCCAGCAGCGAAAACAGGGCCCACCAAGAGACCCAGTACTTC.

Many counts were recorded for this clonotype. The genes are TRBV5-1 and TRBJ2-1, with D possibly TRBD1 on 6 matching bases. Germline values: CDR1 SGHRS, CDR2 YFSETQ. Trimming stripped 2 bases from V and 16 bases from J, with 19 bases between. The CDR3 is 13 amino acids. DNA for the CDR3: TGCGCCAGCAGCTTAACCGGGACACGTGTCATATTCTTC. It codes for CASSLTGTRVIFF.

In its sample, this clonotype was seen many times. The CDR3 DNA is TGTGCCAGCAGCGTAGGAGGGACAGGCGAGGAGACCCAGTACTTC. The encoded protein is CASSVGGTGEETQYF. V is TRBV9 and J is TRBJ2-1; TRBD1 aligns across 8 bases. The J call is doubtful: the DNA matches TRBJ2-5 better. The germline V gene has CDR1 SGDLS and CDR2 YYNGEE. The CDR3 consists of 15 residues.

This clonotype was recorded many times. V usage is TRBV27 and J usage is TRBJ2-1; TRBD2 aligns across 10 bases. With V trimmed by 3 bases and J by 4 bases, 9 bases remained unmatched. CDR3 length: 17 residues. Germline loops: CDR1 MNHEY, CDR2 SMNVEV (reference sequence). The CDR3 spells CASSFKASGRGYNEQFF. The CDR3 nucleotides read TGTGCCAGCAGTTTTAAAGCCAGCGGGAGGGGTTACAATGAGCAGTTCTTC.

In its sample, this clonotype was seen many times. CDR3 sequence: CASSRTWDNSYEQYF. In nucleotides, the CDR3 is TGTGCCAGCAGCCGCACCTGGGACAACTCCTACGAGCAGTACTTC. The chain links TRBV6-2 or TRBV6-3 to TRBJ2-7, with a tentative D call TRBD1 (6 bases). The length of the CDR3 is 15 residues. From germline, CDR1 is MNHEY and CDR2 SVGEGT. V lost 6 bases, J lost 0 bases, and 15 bases lay in between.

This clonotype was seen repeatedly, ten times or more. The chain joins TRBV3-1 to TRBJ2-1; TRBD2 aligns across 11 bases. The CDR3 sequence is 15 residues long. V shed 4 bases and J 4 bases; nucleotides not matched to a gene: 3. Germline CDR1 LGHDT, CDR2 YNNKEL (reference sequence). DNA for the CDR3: TGTGCCAGCAGCCCCGGGACTAGCGGTTACAATGAGCAGTTCTTC. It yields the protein CASSPGTSGYNEQFF.

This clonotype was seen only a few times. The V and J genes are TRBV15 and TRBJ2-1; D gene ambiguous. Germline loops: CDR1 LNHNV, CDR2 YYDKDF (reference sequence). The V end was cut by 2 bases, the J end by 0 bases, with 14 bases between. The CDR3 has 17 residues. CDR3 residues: CATSRKSRASSYNEQFF. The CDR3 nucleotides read TGTGCCACCAGCAGAAAGTCTCGAGCGAGCTCCTACAATGAGCAGTTCTTC. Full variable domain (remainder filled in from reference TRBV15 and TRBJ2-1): DAMVIQNPRYQVTQFGKPVTLSCSQTLNHNVMYWYQQKSSQAPKLLFHYYDKDFNNEADTPDNFQSRRPNTSFCFLDIRSPGLGDTAMYLCATSRKSRASSYNEQFFGPGTRLTVL.

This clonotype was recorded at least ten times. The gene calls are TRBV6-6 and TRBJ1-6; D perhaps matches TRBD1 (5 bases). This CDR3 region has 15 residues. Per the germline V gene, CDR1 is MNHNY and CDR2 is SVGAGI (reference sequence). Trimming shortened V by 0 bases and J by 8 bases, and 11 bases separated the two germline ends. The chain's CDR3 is CASSYSRLTDSPLHF. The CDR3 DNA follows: TGTGCCAGCAGTTACTCGCGCCTGACAGATTCACCCCTCCACTTT.